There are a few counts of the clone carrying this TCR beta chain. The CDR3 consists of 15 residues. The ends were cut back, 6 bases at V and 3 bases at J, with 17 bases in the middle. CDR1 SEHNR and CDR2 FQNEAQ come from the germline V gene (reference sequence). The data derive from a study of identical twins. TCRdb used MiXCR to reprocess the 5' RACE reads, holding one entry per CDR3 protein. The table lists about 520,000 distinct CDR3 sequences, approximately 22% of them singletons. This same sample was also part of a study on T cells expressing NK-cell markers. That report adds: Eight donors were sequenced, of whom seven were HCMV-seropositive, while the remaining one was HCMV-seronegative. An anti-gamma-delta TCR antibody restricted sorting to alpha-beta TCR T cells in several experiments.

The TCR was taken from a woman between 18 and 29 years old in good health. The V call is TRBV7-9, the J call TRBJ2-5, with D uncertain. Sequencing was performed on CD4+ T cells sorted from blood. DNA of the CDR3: TGTGCCAGCAGTTATAGGGAAGTGTCGAAAGAGACCCAGTACTTC. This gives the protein CASSYREVSKETQYF.